The 12 T cell receptor beta chains in this list originate from one sample, sequenced in a study of human T cells and chemical hapten exposure (dated by TCRdb to the early 2020s). Receptor libraries were prepared by RACE. The sequencer was a NextSeq 500. TCRdb reran the public reads through fastp at Q25 and MiXCR, keeping productive beta chains. One record per CDR3 amino acid sequence lists the most common genes and DNA. The sample table lists fewer than 300,000 distinct CDR3 sequences, roughly 8.9% of them with a count of one. The ten largest account for over 2% of the sample. Reading the label with the study, this specimen's time point is: pre-sensitization, week 0. The sample's treatment or condition label, in plain terms: therapeutic diphenylcyclopropenone sensitization with weekly scalp DPC. The source material was whole blood, sampled in connection with sensitization to the hapten diphenylcyclopropenone (DPC). Receptor source: a woman aged 40 to 50 with alopecia areata. Some clones in this sample may be carry-over from other donors' samples.

There are many counts of this clonotype. This chain joins TRBV28 and TRBJ2-7; D possibly corresponds to TRBD1 (5 bases). CDR1 is MDHEN and CDR2 is SYDVKM in the germline V gene. Trimming removed 3 bases from V and 4 bases from J, with 7 bases in between. The CDR3 covers 12 residues. CDR3: CASSFSGYEQYF. In nucleotides, the CDR3 is TGTGCCAGCAGTTTTTCAGGGTACGAGCAGTACTTC.

V and J are TRBV28 and TRBJ2-5, with 8 positions matching TRBD1. CDR1 is MDHEN, CDR2 SYDVKM, per germline. The trim removed 6 bases at V and 3 bases at J, leaving 12 bases unmatched. The CDR3 runs 16 residues. CDR3 in amino acids: CASSGRQGTGKETQYF. The DNA of the CDR3 is TGTGCCAGCAGCGGAAGACAGGGGACGGGGAAAGAGACCCAGTACTTC.

This clonotype was detected only a few times. The chain carries TRBV7-9 and TRBJ2-4, with D possibly being TRBD2 (6 bases). CDR3 length: 16 residues. Germline V lookup: CDR1 SEHNR, CDR2 FQNEAQ (reference sequence). V lost 2 bases and J lost 2, with 13 bases in between. This CDR3 reads CASSLTPGLPKNIQYF. The DNA for the CDR3 is TGTGCCAGCAGCTTAACGCCGGGACTTCCCAAAAACATTCAGTACTTC.

This clonotype was detected ten times or more. The CDR3 sequence is CASSPSLGGIGNTIYF. The CDR3 DNA follows: TGTGCCAGCAGTCCATCCCTCGGCGGGATCGGAAACACCATATATTTT. The chain uses TRBV28 and TRBJ1-3; the D is unclear. CDR3 length equals 16 residues. In germline, CDR1 is MDHEN, CDR2 SYDVKM. Trimming removed 5 bases at V and 4 bases at J, with 18 bases between. Filled out from reference TRBV28 and TRBJ1-3, the complete variable domain reads DVKVTQSSRYLVKRTGEKVFLECVQDMDHENMFWYRQDPGLGLRLIYFSYDVKMKEKGDIPEGYSVSREKKERFSLILESASTNQTSMYLCASSPSLGGIGNTIYFGEGSWLTVV.

This clonotype occurred a few times. V and J are TRBV28 and TRBJ2-1; TRBD2 matches 13 bases. The germline V gene encodes CDR1 MDHEN and CDR2 SYDVKM. The V and J ends lost 5 bases and 10 bases, in that order; junction bases with no gene match: 11. CDR3 length: 16 amino acids. The CDR3 region has the DNA TGTGCCAGCAGTCCCGGGACTAGCGGGGTCAGCGGGGAGCAGTTCTTC. Translation: CASSPGTSGVSGEQFF.

This clonotype has just a few counts. The chain carries TRBV7-2 and TRBJ1-2; 8 nucleotides match TRBD1. The CDR3 totals 15 residues. With 1 base clipped from V and 4 bases from J, the junction kept 5 bases outside the gene matches. CDR1 SGHTA and CDR2 FQGNSA come from the germline V gene. This CDR3 is CASSLGPGQGYGYTF. The DNA for the CDR3 is TGTGCCAGCAGCTTAGGTCCAGGACAGGGCTATGGCTACACCTTC.

The chain recombines TRBV10-3 with TRBJ2-3; D not resolved. The CDR3 has 12 amino acids. Trimming cost V 6 bases and J 2 bases, with 6 bases left between them. Germline CDR1 and CDR2: ENHRY and SYGVKD. DNA for the CDR3: TGTGCCATCAGCAGTTACACAGATACGCAGTATTTT. As protein: CAISSYTDTQYF.

The rearrangement joins TRBV12-3 or TRBV12-4 to TRBJ1-4; possibly TRBD1 for D (5 bases). Trimming cost V 6 bases and J 8 bases, with 13 bases left between them. The CDR3 is 13 residues long. CDR3 protein: CASRRREGEKLFF. In nucleotides, the CDR3 is TGTGCCAGCAGAAGGAGGGAGGGGGAAAAACTGTTTTTT.

The rearrangement links TRBV6-1 to TRBJ2-1; no definite D call. Germline V gene data show CDR1 as MNHNS and CDR2 as SASEGT. With 8 bases removed from V and 0 bases from J, the gap between germline ends came to 8 bases. This CDR3 contains 13 residues. CDR3 residues: CASPTSSYNEQFF. The CDR3 region has the DNA TGTGCCAGCCCGACAAGCTCCTACAATGAGCAGTTCTTC.

This clonotype was recorded at least ten times. This sequence joins TRBV7-2 and TRBJ2-6, with 10 bases aligning to TRBD1. Germline-derived CDR1 and CDR2 are SGHTA and FQGNSA. CDR3 length equals 17 residues. Trimming cost V 4 bases and J 0 bases; bases outside gene matches: 3. Here the CDR3 DNA reads TGTGCCAGCAGCTCGGGACAGGGGTTCTCTGGGGCCAACGTCCTGACTTTC. Translated, it gives CASSSGQGFSGANVLTF.

In its sample, this clonotype was seen a few times. This rearrangement joins TRBV15 to TRBJ1-1; TRBD1 is a possible D gene (6 bases). Germline V gene sequence: CDR1 LNHNV, CDR2 YYDKDF (reference sequence). V dropped 0 bases and J dropped 1 base, with 12 bases sitting between them. The CDR3 is 16 residues long. Here the CDR3 reads CATSRDKGVRNTEAFF. The DNA for the CDR3 is TGTGCCACCAGCAGAGATAAGGGGGTGAGGAACACTGAAGCTTTCTTT.

This clonotype came up many times. The rearrangement links TRBV28 to TRBJ2-7; 7 nucleotides align to TRBD1. The CDR3 consists of 14 residues. The germline V gene has CDR1 MDHEN and CDR2 SYDVKM. J was trimmed by 1 base and V by 6 bases; bases with no gene match: 6. Written as DNA, the CDR3 is TGTGCCAGCAGGCAGGGGGTGGGATCCTACGAGCAGTACTTC. It is translated as CASRQGVGSYEQYF.